Listed below are T cell receptor beta chains from one sample, sequenced in a study of shared clonotypes between healthy human individuals. Sequenced by immunoSEQ multiplex PCR; TCRdb stores in-frame clones only, minus some. The sample gives around 750,000 clones, approximately 79% of which show up once; approximately 1.6% is in the top ten. Sequencing was performed on memory CD4+ T cells sorted from blood. These receptors originate from a woman in her thirties in good health. The CDR3 runs from the conserved cysteine through the conserved F or W. A D gene is named only where the DNA matches it firmly. A clone size is listed for some rows: how often the clone was seen (once, few, many), or a class if it is expanded.

D gene	clone size	V gene	J gene	CDR3 DNA	CDR3 protein
TRBD1	NA	TRBV5-4	TRBJ1-2	TGTGCCAGCAGCCTCCCTGGACAGGGCTACTATGGCTACACCTTC	CASSLPGQGYYGYTF
TRBD2	NA	TRBV10-2	TRBJ2-3	TGCGCCAGCAGCTCGGGACTAGCGGGAGGAATAGATACGCAGTATTTT	CASSSGLAGGIDTQYF
NA	NA	TRBV5-1	TRBJ2-3	TGCGCCAGCAGCTTGGCCCAGTATGGCACAGATACGCAGTATTTT	CASSLAQYGTDTQYF
NA	NA	TRBV18	TRBJ2-2	TGTGCCAGCTCACCCTTGGCGGGACCGAACACCGGGGAGCTGTTTTTT	CASSPLAGPNTGELFF
NA	NA	TRBV28	TRBJ2-7	TGTGCCAGCAGTTTGATGGGAAGATACGAGCAGTACTTC	CASSLMGRYEQYF
NA	NA	TRBV27	TRBJ2-5	TGTGCCAGCAGTTCGACTACCCAAGAGACCCAGTACTTC	CASSSTTQETQYF
NA	NA	TRBV7-2	TRBJ1-5	TGTGCCAGCAGCTGGACAGACACGGCGGGTAGCAATCAGCCCCAGCATTTT	CASSWTDTAGSNQPQHF
NA	NA	TRBV28	TRBJ1-1	TGTGCCAGCAGTCCTATCCGCCCGACAAGACTAGACACTGAAGCTTTCTTT	CASSPIRPTRLDTEAFF
NA	NA	TRBV10-1	TRBJ1-1	TGCGCCAGCAGTGAGGCCCCCTCGAACACTGAAGCTTTCTTT	CASSEAPSNTEAFF
NA	many	TRBV25-1	TRBJ2-7	TGTGCCAGCAGTGAAGGTAGGCAGTTGGGCTACGAGCAGTACTTC	CASSEGRQLGYEQYF
NA	NA	TRBV18	TRBJ2-1	TGTGCCAGCTCACCGGAGGGGACTTTATACAATGAGCAGTTCTTC	CASSPEGTLYNEQFF
NA	NA	TRBV6-5	TRBJ1-5	TGTGCCAGCAGCCAAGAATGGGCCAATCAGCCCCAGCATTTT	CASSQEWANQPQHF
TRBD2	NA	TRBV19	TRBJ2-2	TGTGCCAGTATCTTAAGCGGGAGGGACACCGGGGAGCTGTTTTTT	CASILSGRDTGELFF
TRBD1	NA	TRBV6-6	TRBJ1-1	TGTGCCAGCAGTTACGATTCCAGGGTGAGGGGGCCTGAAGCTTTCTTT	CASSYDSRVRGPEAFF
NA	once	TRBV6-1	TRBJ1-5	TGTGCCAGCAGTGTCATGGGCGATCAGCCCCAGCATTTT	CASSVMGDQPQHF
NA	NA	TRBV6-5	TRBJ1-5	TGTGCCAGCACCCCAGGGGCCCGCCAGCCCCAGCATTTT	CASTPGARQPQHF
NA	NA	TRBV6-5	TRBJ1-2	TGTGCCAGCAGTTACTCGGGCCAGCTCTCGGGCTACACCTTC	CASSYSGQLSGYTF
NA	NA	TRBV11-2	TRBJ1-3	TGTGCCAGCAGCTTGTTTGGAAACACCATATATTTT	CASSLFGNTIYF
NA	NA	TRBV7-3	TRBJ1-5	TGTGCCAGCAGCCTCCGGACGGGGGAGCCCCAGCATTTT	CASSLRTGEPQHF
NA	NA	TRBV15	TRBJ1-1	TGTGCCACCAGCAGAGATAAGATGGGACACGAAGCTTTCTTT	CATSRDKMGHEAFF
NA	few	TRBV28	TRBJ1-4	TGTGCCAGCAGTTTCGTGAGCAGGCGAACTAATGAAAAACTGTTTTTT	CASSFVSRRTNEKLFF
TRBD1	NA	TRBV9	TRBJ2-2	TGTGCCAGCGGTTCGAGACAGGGAAGGACCGGGGAGCTGTTTTTT	CASGSRQGRTGELFF
TRBD2	once	TRBV19	TRBJ2-7	TGTGCCAGTAACGGGGGAGGGCTCCCCTACGAGCAGTACTTC	CASNGGGLPYEQYF
NA	NA	TRBV28	TRBJ2-7	TGTGCCAGCAGCCCCTCAGGGGGGGCCTACGAGCAGTACTTC	CASSPSGGAYEQYF
TRBD1	NA	TRBV15	TRBJ1-2	TGTGCCACCAGCGAGGGACAGGGGTATGGCTACACCTTC	CATSEGQGYGYTF
TRBD1	NA	TRBV11-3	TRBJ2-5	TGTGCCAGCAGCGCAAGCCCCGGGACAGGAGCCTTGCAGGAGACCCAGTACTTC	CASSASPGTGALQETQYF
NA	few	TRBV19	TRBJ2-4	TGTGCCAGTAGTATACTTCCGGGGGAAAACATTCAGTACTTC	CASSILPGENIQYF
TRBD2	NA	TRBV19	TRBJ2-1	TGTGCCAGTAGTTTCAACCTCGGGACTAGAAACAATGAGCAGTTCTTC	CASSFNLGTRNNEQFF
TRBD1	NA	TRBV14	TRBJ2-5	TGTGCCAGCAGCCTGGCAGGGGGCTACCAAGAGACCCAGTACTTC	CASSLAGGYQETQYF
TRBD1	NA	TRBV18	TRBJ2-4	TGTGCCAGCTCAGGGACAGAAAACATTCAGTACTTC	CASSGTENIQYF
NA	NA	TRBV18	TRBJ2-7	TGTGCCAGCTCACCGTCGGGAGAACTTGGGTTGCAGTACTTC	CASSPSGELGLQYF
NA	NA	TRBV7-2	TRBJ1-3	TGTGCCAGCAGCTTAGCCTACACTACCTCTGGAAACACCATATATTTT	CASSLAYTTSGNTIYF
NA	NA	TRBV7-9	TRBJ2-1	TGTGCCAGCAGCTTAGACCAAGGTGAGCAGTTCTTC	CASSLDQGEQFF
NA	NA	TRBV18	TRBJ2-7	TGTGCCAGCTCACTTGACATTGCCTACGAGCAGTACTTC	CASSLDIAYEQYF
NA	NA	TRBV4-1	TRBJ2-7	TGCGCCAGCAGCCAATCGGTTTCGAAGGGGAAAGACTCCTACGAGCAGTACTTC	CASSQSVSKGKDSYEQYF
TRBD1	NA	TRBV11-2	TRBJ1-1	TGTGCCAGCAGCTTAATGCAGGGGGCTGAAGCTTTCTTT	CASSLMQGAEAFF
NA	NA	TRBV19	TRBJ1-1	TGTGCCAGTAGTGGCACCTACACTGAAGCTTTCTTT	CASSGTYTEAFF
NA	once	TRBV6-6	TRBJ1-1	TGTGCCAGCAGTACAGCTCAGGCAGAAAACACTGAAGCTTTCTTT	CASSTAQAENTEAFF
NA	few	TRBV5-4	TRBJ2-5	TGTGCCAGCAGCGGGGCAGGTAGCAAAGAGACCCAGTACTTC	CASSGAGSKETQYF
TRBD1	NA	TRBV13	TRBJ2-1	TGTGCCAGCAGCTCGGGACAGGGAACCTACAATGAGCAGTTCTTC	CASSSGQGTYNEQFF
NA	NA	TRBV5-1	TRBJ2-1	TGCGCCAGCAGCCTCAGCAGGCCCGACTACAATGAGCAGTTCTTC	CASSLSRPDYNEQFF
NA	NA	TRBV28	TRBJ2-5	TGTGCCAGCACCCAGGGACTGGAAACGGCCCAGTACTTC	CASTQGLETAQYF
TRBD2	NA	TRBV19	TRBJ2-2	TGTGCCAGTAGTACAAGGGACTACCCAACCGGGGAGCTGTTTTTT	CASSTRDYPTGELFF
TRBD1	NA	TRBV5-5	TRBJ2-1	TGTGCCAGCAGCTACCACAGGGGGAATGAGCAGTTCTTC	CASSYHRGNEQFF